This is a list of T cell receptor beta chains from one sample in a study of blood T cell repertoires in COVID-19. Only in-frame clones appear in the TCRdb table, and some are missing; sequencing was by immunoSEQ multiplex PCR. The sample has a few hundred thousand clones; roughly 91% are singletons. Material: peripheral blood. These receptors were taken from a woman under 40 with COVID-19, enrolled during active disease. The CDR3 runs from the conserved cysteine through the conserved F or W.

length	V	J	CDR3
13	TRBV5-4	TRBJ1-1	CASSYSKNTEAFF
14	TRBV2	TRBJ1-5	CASSPHFSNQPQHF
16	TRBV7-2	TRBJ2-4	CASSLGGFGAKNIQYF
14	TRBV5-8	TRBJ1-1	CASSPRTDRGEAFF
15	TRBV14	TRBJ1-2	CASSQGTATNYGYTF
17	TRBV2	TRBJ1-2	CASSENRRGRYTYGYTF
15	TRBV28	TRBJ1-6	CASSFRFPLDSPLHF
13	TRBV2	TRBJ1-2	CASSESGLAGYTF
16	TRBV7-8	TRBJ1-4	CASSLVGGQTNEKLFF
14	TRBV5-1	TRBJ1-4	CASSLTGEREKLFF
14	TRBV19	TRBJ1-1	CASSTLDRLRGGFF
16	TRBV5-4	TRBJ1-3	CASNQGPGDSGNTIYF
15	TRBV5-5	TRBJ1-5	CASSSGGESHQPQHF
13	TRBV2	TRBJ1-1	CASSEGSGLIDFF
16	TRBV4-3	TRBJ1-4	CASSQDYDITNEKLFF
16	TRBV21-1	TRBJ2-1	CASSRTSGVPGNEQFF
18	TRBV5-1	TRBJ2-1	CASSLDPDPPSSYNEQFF
16	TRBV5-1	TRBJ2-6	CASSFATGAGANVLTF
17	TRBV18	TRBJ1-1	CASSPPQTGGAWTEAFF
13	TRBV19	TRBJ1-2	CASSIWGNYGYTF
16	TRBV7-8	TRBJ1-6	CASSLAVQRGNSPLHF
15	TRBV13	TRBJ2-7	CASSRDSGSSYEQYF
13	TRBV30	TRBJ1-3	CAWDSGSGNTIYF
16	TRBV27	TRBJ2-3	CASSSTQGWATDTQYF
14	TRBV7-2	TRBJ2-5	CASSLGGVGETQYF
14	TRBV15	TRBJ2-5	CATSPRQAAQTQYF
11	TRBV5-1	TRBJ2-1	CASSLYNEQFF
12	TRBV28	TRBJ2-5	CASSQRTGPQYF
13	TRBV20-1	TRBJ1-2	CSASKSGFSRYTF
15	TRBV5-1	TRBJ1-3	CASSSGGISGNTIYF
16	TRBV28	TRBJ2-1	CASRPTSALRYNEQFF
20	TRBV14	TRBJ2-4	CASSQDYQRGPTWGKNIQYF
13	TRBV5-1	TRBJ1-2	CASSPSGGYGYTF
15	TRBV3-1/TRBV3-2	TRBJ2-2	CASSLLAGSTGELFF
14	TRBV11-3	TRBJ2-1	CASSFRTSGGEQFF
15	TRBV5-4	TRBJ2-1	CASSLGGLSYNEQFF
14	TRBV6-2/TRBV6-3	TRBJ1-5	CASSYYSRDKPQHF
15	TRBV19	TRBJ1-4	CASNAQAATNEKLFF
14	TRBV27	TRBJ1-2	CASSLGGQLTGYTF
18	TRBV5-1	TRBJ1-3	CASSLAGEGRTSGNTIYF
15	TRBV28	TRBJ1-1	CASSRNTGRNTEAFF
16	TRBV18	TRBJ1-4	CASSQPGTGVSEKLFF
15	TRBV6-5	TRBJ2-3	CASSYGGGPTDTQYF
14	TRBV2	TRBJ1-5	CASTRDRTNQPQHF
17	TRBV4-1	TRBJ2-3	CASSQGGAGGPTDTQYF
15	TRBV5-5	TRBJ2-1	CASSRFQQGPNEQFF
17	TRBV14	TRBJ2-5	CASSQSVAGGRKETQYF
12	TRBV7-9	TRBJ1-4	CASLGLEEKLFF
17	TRBV7-2	TRBJ1-1	CASSPRSLASGGTEAFF
14	TRBV30	TRBJ1-6	CAWRLGVDNSPLHF